This entry is about one TCR beta chain. Its antigen remains undetermined. No base-level quality is on record; no much larger clone is a single base apart. These data come from a study of OX40 agonist ivuxolimab in advanced cancers. Notes on the research overall: The costimulatory receptor OX40 (CD134) was targeted by ivuxolimab, a fully human IgG2 agonistic monoclonal antibody. Patients were allowed to have had prior anti-PD-1, anti-PD-L1 or anti-CTLA-4 therapy, and 40% of the dose-escalation patients had previously received checkpoint inhibitors. Intravenous ivuxolimab was administered to patients every 2 weeks at six dose levels: 0.01, 0.1, 0.3, 1.5, 3 and 10 mg/kg. In the dose-escalation cohort, around 80% of patients were male, and the mean age was around 65 years with a range of about 23 to 79. Among the 52 dose-escalation patients, about 20 had hepatocellular carcinoma, around 15 melanoma, 9 renal cell carcinoma and 9 head and neck cancer. Peripheral TCRbeta sequencing was intended to test whether TCR sequence diversity was altered and clonal T-cell expansion was caused by ivuxolimab. The paper reports the monotherapy dose-escalation portion (N = 52 patients) of the phase I ivuxolimab trial. Partial responses were achieved by three dose-escalation patients, of whom one had hepatocellular carcinoma and two had cutaneous melanoma. General conclusions and limits of the study: Low levels of normalized T-cell clonal expansion were also seen in some patients who did not respond. Which antigens the clonally expanded peripheral T cells were specific for was not determined. On average, CD8+ T cells showed more expanded clones than CD4+ T cells after ivuxolimab. In the 0.1-3.0 mg/kg groups, partial responders had among the lowest normalized peripheral clonal expansion, particularly in CD8+ T cells. At doses from 0.1 to 3.0 mg/kg, clonal expansion was seen in both CD4+ and CD8+ blood T cells between baseline and week 6.

The trial excluded patients who had a history of autoimmune disease or who were on systemic immunosuppression. Peripheral blood for TCR sequencing was collected from all dose cohorts at baseline, on cycle 4 day 1, and on cycle 7 day 1. The samples were drawn from a first-in-human, open-label, multicenter phase I dose-escalation trial of ivuxolimab. Adults with locally advanced or metastatic melanoma, renal cell, hepatocellular, or head and neck squamous cell carcinoma were enrolled in the trial. Before TCR sequencing, CD4+ T cells and CD8+ T cells from peripheral blood were sorted into separate populations. Genomic DNA was isolated from the sorted cells so that the TCRbeta CDR3 region could be sequenced. The immunoSEQ Assay was used for sequencing of TCRbeta CDR3 regions. TCRdb retrieved this table from immuneACCESS and kept in-frame rearrangements only. Not all clones are present; in checked studies, unresolved V genes account for under half, and no reason is known for the remainder. This sample gives 65,000 to 75,000 clones in total; 80% to 90% of them show up just once. The top ten constitute 4% to 4.5% of the sample.

The specimen was CD4+ or CD8+ T cells sorted from blood, collected in a trial of the OX40 agonist ivuxolimab. This TCR derives from an adult with an advanced solid tumor such as melanoma, head and neck, liver or kidney cancer.

The sequence in DNA is TGTGCCACTGGTGCGAACGGGAACACTGAAGCTTTCTTT. This yields the protein CATGANGNTEAFF. The sequence is built from TRBV19 and TRBJ1-1; no D gene call is confident. Between the V and J ends, shortened by 10 bases and 1 base respectively, the junction contains 13 bases. The CDR3 sequence holds 13 residues, the cysteine and phenylalanine included. The DNA shown is the 39-base CDR3, in frame from base 1. CDR1 and CDR2 are read off the germline V gene (reference sequence) as LNHDA and SQIVND.